Sequencing of this T cell receptor (beta chain) was carried out in a study of blood T cells in healthy people across ages. Study-wide context: About one barcoded beta molecule was captured per two T cells (by template switching).

The use of a sample-barcoded 5' primer and a J-beta primer mix characterized a second PCR of roughly 6 to 11 cycles. TCRdb ran MiXCR on the 5' RACE reads and lists one entry per CDR3 protein. The table records about 1,400,000 distinct CDR3 sequences, roughly 60% of them present only once. Broader study findings: With donor CMV status unknown, expanded clonotype changes were possibly confounded.

The germline gives CDR1 SEHNR, CDR2 FQNEAQ (reference sequence). The CDR3 loop spans 12 amino acids. Concerning this clonotype: Its antigen remains unknown.

The study recruited healthy Caucasian donors from Russia who were aged roughly 6 to 95. This sequence originates from a man between 18 and 29 years old in good health. The sequencing input was blood. This sequence joins TRBV7-9 and TRBJ2-4, with 7 bases lining up with TRBD1. The J call may be in error: the DNA end matches TRBJ2-7 better. CDR3 in DNA: TGTGCCACCAGAACAGGGGACCACGAGCAGTACTTC. Translating gives CATRTGDHEQYF.